This note documents a single T cell receptor (beta chain) sequence. Its antigen is still unknown. Antigen-specific CD4+ T cells were first expanded with viral peptide pools by the ViraFEST assay and only then sequenced. Once cultured for more than nine days, the cells underwent separation to obtain CD4+ T cells. Participants were given two doses of BNT162b2 or mRNA-1273 vaccine. Researchers swapped half the medium for IL-2 medium on both days 3 and 7. This entry is derived from a study of vaccination effects on CD4 cells after COVID-19. About the study: Post-vaccine specimens arrived a median 72 days past the second dose. Study-wide results and caveats: Few convalescent patients and no early post-infection timepoints were included in the study.

Clones were read by immunoSEQ multiplex PCR, and TCRdb kept only the in-frame ones, dropping some. The table shows 60,000 to 85,000 clones, with roughly 81% occurring only once. The CDR3 has 15 residues. Looked up from germline, CDR1 is SGHRS and CDR2 is YFSETQ. V lost 3 bases and J lost 5; bases outside the gene matches: 5. This TCR was recovered from a human donor who received a COVID-19 vaccine. The V and J genes are TRBV5-1 and TRBJ2-2; 9 bases are shared with TRBD1. The source material was CD4+ T cells from PBMCs cultured with HCoV-229E spike peptides, sampled after COVID-19 vaccination. The CDR3 DNA reads TGCGCCAGCAGCTCGGGGACAGGGAGAACCGGGGAGCTGTTTTTT. Residues: CASSSGTGRTGELFF.